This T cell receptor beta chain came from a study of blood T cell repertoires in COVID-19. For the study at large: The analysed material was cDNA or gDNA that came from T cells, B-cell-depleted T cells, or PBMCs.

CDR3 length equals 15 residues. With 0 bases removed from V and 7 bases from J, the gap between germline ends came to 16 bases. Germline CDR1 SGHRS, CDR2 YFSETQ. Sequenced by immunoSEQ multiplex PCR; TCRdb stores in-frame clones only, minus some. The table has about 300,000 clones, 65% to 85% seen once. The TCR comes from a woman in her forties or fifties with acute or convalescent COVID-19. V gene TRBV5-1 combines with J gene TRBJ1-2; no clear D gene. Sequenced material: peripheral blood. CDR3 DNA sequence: TGCGCCAGCAGCTTGGCCCAGTCCCAGGTTGCTGGCTACACCTTC. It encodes CASSLAQSQVAGYTF.